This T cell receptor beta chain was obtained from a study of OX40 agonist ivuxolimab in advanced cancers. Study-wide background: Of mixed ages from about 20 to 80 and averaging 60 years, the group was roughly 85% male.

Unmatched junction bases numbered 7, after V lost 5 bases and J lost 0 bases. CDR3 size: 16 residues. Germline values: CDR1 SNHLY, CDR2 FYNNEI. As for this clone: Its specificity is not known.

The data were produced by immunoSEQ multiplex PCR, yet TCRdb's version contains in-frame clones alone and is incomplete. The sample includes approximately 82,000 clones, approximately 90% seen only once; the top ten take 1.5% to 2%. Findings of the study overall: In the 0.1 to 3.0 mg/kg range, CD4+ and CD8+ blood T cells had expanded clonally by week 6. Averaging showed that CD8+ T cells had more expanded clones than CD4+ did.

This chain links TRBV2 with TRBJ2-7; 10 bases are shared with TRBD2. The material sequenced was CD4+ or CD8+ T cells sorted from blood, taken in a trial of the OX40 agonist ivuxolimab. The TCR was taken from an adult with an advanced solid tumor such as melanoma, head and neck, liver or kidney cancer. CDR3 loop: CASSPWTSGLSYEQYF. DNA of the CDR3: TGTGCCAGCAGTCCGTGGACTAGCGGACTCTCCTACGAGCAGTACTTC.